Listed here are 2 T cell receptor beta chains from one sample, sequenced in a study of vaccination and CD4 T cells after COVID-19. These receptors have no known antigen. Treatment indicated: approximately 10-day PBMC culture with coronavirus spike peptide pools or control peptides (ViraFEST assay). Prior to the COVID-19 pandemic (2011-2018), the unexposed donor's CD4+ T cells were collected. The Oncomine TCR Beta short-read assay sequenced DNA from cultured CD4+ T cells. Investigators obtained genomic DNA by extraction from cultured CD4+ T cells. TCRdb processed the PCR reads anew with MiXCR; each CDR3 protein has one entry. The sample includes approximately 9,400 distinct CDR3 sequences, about 33% of them seen just once. Sequenced sample: CD4+ T cells from blood, cultured in vitro. These receptors were collected from a human donor in good health.

This clonotype was seen a few times. The chain combines TRBV7-2 with TRBJ2-1, with D possibly being TRBD2 (7 bases). Germline CDR1 and CDR2: SGHTA and FQGNSA. V dropped 4 bases and J dropped 4 bases, with 14 bases sitting between them. The CDR3 is 15 residues long. The CDR3 nucleotides are TGTGCCAGCAGCTCAGAAGCGGGGACATACAATGAGCAGTTCTTC. Translation: CASSSEAGTYNEQFF.

This clonotype was counted between two and nine times. The J gene is TRBJ2-2, the V gene TRBV4-3, with no clear D. V was clipped by 5 bases and J by 3 bases, with 7 bases between them. Per the germline V gene, CDR1 is LGHNA and CDR2 is YSLEER. This CDR3 has 13 amino acids. CDR3 nucleotide sequence: TGCGCCAGCAGCGCCGGGTACACCGGGGAGCTGTTTTTT. It translates to CASSAGYTGELFF.